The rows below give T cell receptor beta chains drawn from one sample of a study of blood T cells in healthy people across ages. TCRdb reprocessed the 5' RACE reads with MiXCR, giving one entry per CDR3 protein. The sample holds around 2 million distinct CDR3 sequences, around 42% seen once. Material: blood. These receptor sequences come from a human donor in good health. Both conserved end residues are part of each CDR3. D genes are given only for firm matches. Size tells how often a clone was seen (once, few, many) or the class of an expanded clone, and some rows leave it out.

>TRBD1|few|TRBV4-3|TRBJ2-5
CASSRYDRGQETQYF
TGCGCCAGCAGCCGATACGACAGGGGTCAAGAGACCCAGTACTTC
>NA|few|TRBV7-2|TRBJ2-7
CASSGRSGYEQYF
TGTGCCAGCAGCGGACGGTCCGGCTACGAGCAGTACTTC
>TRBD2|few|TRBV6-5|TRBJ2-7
CASSPSGEGYEQYF
TGTGCCAGCAGCCCCAGCGGGGAGGGCTACGAGCAGTACTTC
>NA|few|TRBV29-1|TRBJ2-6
CSALQGDGANVLTF
TGCAGCGCTTTGCAGGGTGATGGGGCCAACGTCCTGACTTTC
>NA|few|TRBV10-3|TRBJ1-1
CAISEEGPAFF
TGTGCCATCAGTGAAGAGGGGCCGGCTTTCTTT
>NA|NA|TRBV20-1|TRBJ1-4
CSAGDPRDTFEKLFF
TGCAGTGCTGGAGATCCTCGGGACACCTTTGAAAAACTGTTTTTT
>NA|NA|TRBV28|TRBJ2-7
CASERGPTGAGEQYF
TGTGCCAGCGAACGGGGCCCGACGGGGGCGGGCGAGCAGTACTTC
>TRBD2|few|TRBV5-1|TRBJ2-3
CASSSGLAGRSGTQYF
TGCGCCAGCAGCTCGGGACTAGCGGGGAGGTCGGGTACGCAGTATTTT
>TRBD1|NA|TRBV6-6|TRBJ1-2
CASSYSDRVGYTF
TGTGCCAGCAGTTATTCGGACAGGGTGGGCTACACCTTC
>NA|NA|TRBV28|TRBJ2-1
CASINSLNEQFF
TGTGCCAGCATCAACAGCCTCAATGAGCAGTTCTTC
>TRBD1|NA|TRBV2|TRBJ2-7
CASSDSNRGTYEQYF
TGTGCCAGCAGTGATTCAAACAGGGGAACCTACGAGCAGTACTTC
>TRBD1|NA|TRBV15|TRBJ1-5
CATTRDRGRQPQHF
TGTGCCACCACCAGGGACAGGGGCCGTCAGCCCCAGCATTTT
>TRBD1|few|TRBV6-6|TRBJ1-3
CASSPTDREAGNTIYF
TGTGCCAGCAGTCCTACAGACAGGGAAGCTGGAAACACCATATATTTT
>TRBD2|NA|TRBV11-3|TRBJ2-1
CASSLPGTIRNEQFF
TGTGCCAGCAGCTTACCTGGGACTATCCGCAATGAGCAGTTCTTC
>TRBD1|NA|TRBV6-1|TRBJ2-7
CASSEFGTAYEQYF
TGTGCCAGCAGTGAATTCGGGACAGCCTACGAGCAGTACTTC
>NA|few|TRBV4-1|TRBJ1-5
CASSPRNSLYSNQPQHF
TGCGCCAGCAGCCCCCGAAACAGTTTGTATAGCAATCAGCCCCAGCATTTT
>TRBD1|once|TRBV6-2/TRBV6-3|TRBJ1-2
CASTPGQGRGYGYTF
TGTGCCAGCACCCCAGGACAGGGGAGAGGCTATGGCTACACCTTC
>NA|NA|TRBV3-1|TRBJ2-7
CASSQERGWDTYYEQYF
TGTGCCAGCAGCCAAGAAAGAGGATGGGACACCTACTACGAGCAGTACTTC
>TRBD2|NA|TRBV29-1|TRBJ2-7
CSVQSGGDEQYF
TGCAGCGTACAAAGCGGGGGGGACGAGCAGTACTTC
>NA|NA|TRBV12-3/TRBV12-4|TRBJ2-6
CASGEGNSGANVLTF
TGTGCCAGCGGTGAGGGCAACTCTGGGGCCAACGTCCTGACTTTC
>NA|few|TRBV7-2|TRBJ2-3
CASSTTGQHTQYF
TGTGCCAGCAGCACGACTGGTCAACATACGCAGTATTTT
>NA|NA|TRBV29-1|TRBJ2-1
CSVEGSRSNEQFF
TGCAGCGTTGAAGGGTCCAGATCCAATGAGCAGTTCTTC
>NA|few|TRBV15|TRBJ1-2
CATSIQGGDGYTF
TGTGCCACCAGCATTCAGGGAGGAGACGGCTACACCTTC
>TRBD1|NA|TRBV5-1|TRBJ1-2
CASSFDRGDGYTF
TGCGCCAGCAGCTTCGACAGGGGTGATGGCTACACCTTC
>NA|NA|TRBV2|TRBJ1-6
CASTEYRDRSPLHF
TGTGCCAGCACCGAGTACCGGGATAGGTCACCCCTCCACTTT
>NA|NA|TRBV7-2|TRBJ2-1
CASSLVAGLTYNEQFF
TGTGCCAGCAGCTTAGTAGCCGGCCTTACCTACAATGAGCAGTTCTTC
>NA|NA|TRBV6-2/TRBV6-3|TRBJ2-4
CAISTSYNEQYF
TGTGCCATCTCTACCTCGTACAATGAGCAGTACTTC
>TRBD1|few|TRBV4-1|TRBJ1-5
CASSPDREDQPQHF
TGCGCCAGCAGCCCGGACAGGGAGGATCAGCCCCAGCATTTT
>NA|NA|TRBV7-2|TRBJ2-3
CASCPSSGTDTQYF
TGTGCCAGTTGTCCCAGTTCGGGAACAGATACGCAGTATTTT
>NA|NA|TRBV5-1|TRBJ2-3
CASSLGAKGDTQYF
TGCGCCAGCAGCTTGGGGGCCAAGGGAGATACGCAGTATTTT
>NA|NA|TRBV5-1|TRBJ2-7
CASSLAPGTNLYEQYF
TGCGCCAGCAGCTTGGCACCCGGGACAAACCTCTACGAGCAGTACTTC
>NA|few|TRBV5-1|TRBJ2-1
CASSLNLPDLHLYNEQFF
TGCGCCAGCAGCCTGAATTTGCCGGACCTGCACCTCTACAATGAGCAGTTCTTC
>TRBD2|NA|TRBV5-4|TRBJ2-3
CASRVAGAKKYTDTQYF
TGTGCCAGCAGAGTAGCGGGGGCCAAAAAATACACAGATACGCAGTATTTT
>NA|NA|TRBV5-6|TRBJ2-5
CASSLGSVAEETQYF
TGTGCCAGCAGCTTGGGGTCAGTGGCGGAAGAGACCCAGTACTTC
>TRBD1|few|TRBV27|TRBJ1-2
CASSLAGGYSPTYGYTF
TGTGCCAGCAGTTTAGCAGGGGGCTACTCACCAACCTATGGCTACACCTTC